The T cell receptor (beta chain) described here comes from a study of T cell responses to AZD1222 COVID-19 vaccine. Regarding this clone: What it binds is unknown.

The study's findings and limits: Females made up more of the donors, who were largely white British, and clonal diversity may have come out too low. Spike-specific TCR breadth and depth were elevated following two AZD1222 doses.

Generated by immunoSEQ multiplex PCR, the TCRdb table keeps only in-frame clones and is missing some. The sample holds about 140,000 clones, around 93% seen once. Per the germline V gene, CDR1 is LGHNA and CDR2 is YNFKEQ. CDR3 length: 16 amino acids. Trimming took 2 bases from V and 4 from J; bases not matched to a gene: 6. This specimen was peripheral blood, taken on day 0 of AZD1222 vaccination. V gene TRBV4-2 combines with J gene TRBJ1-3, with 9 nucleotides matching TRBD1. This receptor was obtained from an adult in good health. The CDR3 DNA reads as TGTGCCAGCAGCCAAAATCACAGGGGGCGGGGAAACACCATATATTTT. Amino acids: CASSQNHRGRGNTIYF.